This TCR beta chain is drawn from a study of blood T cell repertoires in COVID-19. The protocol was immunoSEQ multiplex PCR, while the TCRdb copy is restricted to in-frame clones and leaves out a portion. The sample includes more than 250,000 clones, over 75% seen only once; the top ten take around 7.8%. Germline CDR1 ENHRY, CDR2 SYGVKD. V was pared by 6 bases and J by 8 bases, with 16 bases of the junction left unmatched. The CDR3 sequence is 18 residues long. This TCR was sampled from a human donor in a cohort sampled during active COVID-19. The chain is built from TRBV10-3 and TRBJ2-2; 12 bases fit TRBD1. Sequenced input: peripheral blood. CDR3 sequence reads: CAIRPGQGARSGSGELFF. The CDR3 coding sequence is TGTGCCATCAGGCCGGGACAGGGGGCACGATCGGGTTCTGGGGAGCTGTTTTTT.